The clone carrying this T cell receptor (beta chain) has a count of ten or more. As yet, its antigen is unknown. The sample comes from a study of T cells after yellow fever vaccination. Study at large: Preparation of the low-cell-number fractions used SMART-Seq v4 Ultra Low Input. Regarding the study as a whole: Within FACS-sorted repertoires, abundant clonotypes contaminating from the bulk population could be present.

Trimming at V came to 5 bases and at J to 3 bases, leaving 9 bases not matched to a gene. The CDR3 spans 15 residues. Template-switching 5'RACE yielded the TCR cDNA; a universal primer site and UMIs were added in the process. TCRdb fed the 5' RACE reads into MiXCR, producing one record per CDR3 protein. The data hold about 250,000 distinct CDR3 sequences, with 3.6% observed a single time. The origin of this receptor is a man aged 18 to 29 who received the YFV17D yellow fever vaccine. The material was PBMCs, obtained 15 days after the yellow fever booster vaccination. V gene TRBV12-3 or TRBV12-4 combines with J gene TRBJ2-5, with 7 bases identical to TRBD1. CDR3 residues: CASSPTPDREETQYF. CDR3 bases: TGTGCCAGCAGTCCAACCCCCGACAGGGAAGAGACCCAGTACTTC.